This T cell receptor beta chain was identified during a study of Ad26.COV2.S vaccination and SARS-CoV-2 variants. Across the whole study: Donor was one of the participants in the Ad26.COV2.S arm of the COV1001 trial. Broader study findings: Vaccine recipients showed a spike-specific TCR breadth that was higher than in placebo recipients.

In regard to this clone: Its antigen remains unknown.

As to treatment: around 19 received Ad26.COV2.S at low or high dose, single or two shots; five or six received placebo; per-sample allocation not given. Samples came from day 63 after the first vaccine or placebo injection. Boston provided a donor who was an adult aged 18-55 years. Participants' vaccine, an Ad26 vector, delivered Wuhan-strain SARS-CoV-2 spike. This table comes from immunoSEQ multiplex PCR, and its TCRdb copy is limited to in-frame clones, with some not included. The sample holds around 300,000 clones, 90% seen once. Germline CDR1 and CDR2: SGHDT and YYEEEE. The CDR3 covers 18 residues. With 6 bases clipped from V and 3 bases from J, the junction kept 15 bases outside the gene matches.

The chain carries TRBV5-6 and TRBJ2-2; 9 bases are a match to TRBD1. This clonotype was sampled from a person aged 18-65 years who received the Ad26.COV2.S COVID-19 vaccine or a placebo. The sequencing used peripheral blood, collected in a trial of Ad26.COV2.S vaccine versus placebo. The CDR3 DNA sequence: TGTGCCAGCACCTCTCCTGGGTACCGGGACAGGGACACCGGGGAGCTGTTTTTT. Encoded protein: CASTSPGYRDRDTGELFF.